These 5 T cell receptor beta chains were all obtained from the same sample, sequenced in a study of T cell responses to AZD1222 COVID-19 vaccine. The assay was immunoSEQ multiplex PCR, and TCRdb's table has in-frame clones only and misses some. The sample yields 120,000 or so clones, roughly 84% seen once. The specimen was peripheral blood, collected on day 0 of AZD1222 vaccination. These receptors were obtained from an adult in good health.

The chain is built from TRBV2 and TRBJ2-2, with D tentatively TRBD2 (5 bases). The V end lost 6 bases, the J end lost 3 bases, and 20 bases lay between the germline ends. CDR3 length: 17 residues. Germline CDR1 is SNHLY and CDR2 is FYNNEI. The CDR3 region has the DNA TGTGCCAGCAGGGACGGGATGCGACGAACGGACACCGGGGAGCTGTTTTTT. Translation gives CASRDGMRRTDTGELFF.

V gene TRBV4-1 combines with J gene TRBJ1-2; a weak D match, TRBD1 (6 bases). CDR1 is MGHRA, CDR2 YSYEKL, per germline. V dropped 3 bases and J dropped 3 bases, with 20 bases sitting between them. This CDR3 comprises 17 residues. The CDR3 sequence: CASSQGDIRLVDYGYTF. CDR3 coding DNA: TGCGCCAGCAGCCAGGGGGACATTAGATTAGTGGACTATGGCTACACCTTC.

This rearrangement joins TRBV29-1 to TRBJ2-1, with D possibly TRBD2 on 6 matching bases. Germline CDR1 reads SQVTM; CDR2 reads ANQGSEA. The V and J ends lost 8 bases and 5 bases respectively, with 19 bases between them. This CDR3 is built from 14 residues. The CDR3 region is CSTRGQRADNEQFF. The CDR3 region has the DNA TGCAGCACGAGAGGGCAGCGGGCTGACAATGAGCAGTTCTTC.

The CDR3 here is CASSYGTSGNTIYF. For the CDR3, the DNA is TGTGCCAGCAGTTACGGGACATCTGGAAACACCATATATTTT. The rearrangement uses TRBV6-5 and TRBJ1-3; a possible D gene is TRBD1 (6 bases). V was shortened by 2 bases and J by 1 base, with 6 bases between the two germline ends. Germline V gives CDR1 MNHEY, CDR2 SVGAGI. This CDR3 has 14 amino acids.

The chain combines TRBV20-1 with TRBJ2-7, with D perhaps matching TRBD2 (6 bases). The germline CDR1 and CDR2 sequences are DFQATT and SNEGSKA (reference sequence). The CDR3 is 15 residues long. The V end lost 3 bases, the J end lost 0 bases, and 15 bases lay between the germline ends. Here the CDR3 DNA reads TGCAGTGCTAGTCGTTCCGGGACTTTCTCCTACGAGCAGTACTTC. Translated: CSASRSGTFSYEQYF.